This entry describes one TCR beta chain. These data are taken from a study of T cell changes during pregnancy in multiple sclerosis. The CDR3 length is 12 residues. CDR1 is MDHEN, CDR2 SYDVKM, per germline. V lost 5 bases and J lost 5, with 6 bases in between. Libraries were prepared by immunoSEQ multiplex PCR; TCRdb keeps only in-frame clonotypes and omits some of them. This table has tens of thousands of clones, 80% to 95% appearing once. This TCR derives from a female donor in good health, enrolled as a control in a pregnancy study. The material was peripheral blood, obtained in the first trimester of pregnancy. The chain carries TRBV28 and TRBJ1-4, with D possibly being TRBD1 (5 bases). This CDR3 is CASSQGNEKLFF. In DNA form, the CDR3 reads TGTGCCAGCAGTCAGGGAAATGAAAAACTGTTTTTT. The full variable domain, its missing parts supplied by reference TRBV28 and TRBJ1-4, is DVKVTQSSRYLVKRTGEKVFLECVQDMDHENMFWYRQDPGLGLRLIYFSYDVKMKEKGDIPEGYSVSREKKERFSLILESASTNQTSMYLCASSQGNEKLFFGSGTQLSVL.